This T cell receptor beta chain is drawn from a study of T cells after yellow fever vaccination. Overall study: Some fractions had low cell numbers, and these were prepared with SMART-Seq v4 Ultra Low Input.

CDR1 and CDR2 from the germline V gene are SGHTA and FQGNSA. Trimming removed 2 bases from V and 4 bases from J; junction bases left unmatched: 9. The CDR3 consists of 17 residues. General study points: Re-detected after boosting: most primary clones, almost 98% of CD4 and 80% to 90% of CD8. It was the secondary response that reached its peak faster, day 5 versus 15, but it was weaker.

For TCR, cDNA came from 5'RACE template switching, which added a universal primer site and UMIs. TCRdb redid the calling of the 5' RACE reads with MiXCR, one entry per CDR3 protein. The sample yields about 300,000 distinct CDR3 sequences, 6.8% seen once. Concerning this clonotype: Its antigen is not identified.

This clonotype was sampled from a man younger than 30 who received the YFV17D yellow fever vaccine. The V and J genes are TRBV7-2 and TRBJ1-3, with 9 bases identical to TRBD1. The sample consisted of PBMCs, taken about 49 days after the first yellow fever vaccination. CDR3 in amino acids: CASSLSSGTGSGNTIYF. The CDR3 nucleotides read TGTGCCAGCAGCTTAAGTTCGGGGACAGGGTCGGGAAACACCATATATTTT.